This T cell receptor (beta chain) comes out of a study of T cell responses to AZD1222 COVID-19 vaccine. Profiling relied on immunoSEQ multiplex PCR, and the TCRdb table lists in-frame clones only, not all of them. The sample lists about 120,000 clones, roughly 84% seen once, with around 9.9% in the top ten. V lost 3 bases to trimming and J lost 0 bases, with 9 bases between them. The germline V gene encodes CDR1 ENHRY and CDR2 SYGVKD. The CDR3 totals 15 residues. Specimen: peripheral blood, collected on day 0 of AZD1222 vaccination. J is TRBJ1-3 and V is TRBV10-3; weak D call: TRBD1 (6 bases). This TCR was sampled from an adult in good health. This CDR3 reads CAISDGTSSGNTIYF. The CDR3 nucleotides read TGTGCCATCAGTGATGGGACAAGCTCTGGAAACACCATATATTTT.